The T cell receptor (beta chain) under discussion was sequenced for a study of blood T cells in healthy people across ages. General study results and limits: Unsorted PBMC material precluded a definitive naive versus antigen-experienced comparison. Among T cells, TCR beta diversity per million cells dropped roughly linearly as age rose.

In the case of this clonotype: The antigen is unknown.

In terms of origin and age, donors were healthy Caucasian individuals from Russia aged roughly 6 to 90. Every participating donor contributed about 10 milliliters of peripheral blood through a draw. Germline V gene data show CDR1 as SGDLS and CDR2 as YYNGEE. This CDR3 contains 14 residues. Trimming removed 2 bases from V and 6 bases from J, with 9 bases in between. Together with a sample-barcoded 5' primer, a J-beta primer mix was included in a second PCR lasting roughly 6 to 12 cycles. Each CDR3 protein gets one entry after TCRdb re-called the 5' RACE reads with MiXCR. The table includes around 1,500,000 distinct CDR3 sequences, around 39% detected once.

V is TRBV9 and J is TRBJ1-6; D is possibly TRBD1 (5 bases). The specimen was blood. This sequence was found in a woman aged 18-29 years in good health. In DNA form, the CDR3 reads TGTGCCAGCAGCGTGGTTGGGACTAATTCACCCCTCCACTTT. This codes for CASSVVGTNSPLHF. The complete variable domain, with remaining parts taken from reference TRBV9 and TRBJ1-6, reads DSGVTQTPKHLITATGQRVTLRCSPRSGDLSVYWYQQSLDQGLQFLIQYYNGEERAKGNILERFSAQQFPDLHSELNLSSLELGDSALYFCASSVVGTNSPLHFGNGTRLTVT.